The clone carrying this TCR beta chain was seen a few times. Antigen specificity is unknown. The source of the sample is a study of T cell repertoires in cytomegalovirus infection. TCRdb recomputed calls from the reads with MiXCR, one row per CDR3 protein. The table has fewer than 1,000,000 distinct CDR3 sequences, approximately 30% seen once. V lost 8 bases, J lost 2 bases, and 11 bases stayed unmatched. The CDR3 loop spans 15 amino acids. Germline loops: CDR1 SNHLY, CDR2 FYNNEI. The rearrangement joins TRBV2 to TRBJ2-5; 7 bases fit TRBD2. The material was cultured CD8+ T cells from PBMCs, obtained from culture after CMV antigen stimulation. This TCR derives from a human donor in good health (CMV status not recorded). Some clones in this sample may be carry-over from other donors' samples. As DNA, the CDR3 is TGTGCCAGCCTAGGGCGGCTAGCGGAGCAAGAGACCCAGTACTTC. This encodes CASLGRLAEQETQYF.